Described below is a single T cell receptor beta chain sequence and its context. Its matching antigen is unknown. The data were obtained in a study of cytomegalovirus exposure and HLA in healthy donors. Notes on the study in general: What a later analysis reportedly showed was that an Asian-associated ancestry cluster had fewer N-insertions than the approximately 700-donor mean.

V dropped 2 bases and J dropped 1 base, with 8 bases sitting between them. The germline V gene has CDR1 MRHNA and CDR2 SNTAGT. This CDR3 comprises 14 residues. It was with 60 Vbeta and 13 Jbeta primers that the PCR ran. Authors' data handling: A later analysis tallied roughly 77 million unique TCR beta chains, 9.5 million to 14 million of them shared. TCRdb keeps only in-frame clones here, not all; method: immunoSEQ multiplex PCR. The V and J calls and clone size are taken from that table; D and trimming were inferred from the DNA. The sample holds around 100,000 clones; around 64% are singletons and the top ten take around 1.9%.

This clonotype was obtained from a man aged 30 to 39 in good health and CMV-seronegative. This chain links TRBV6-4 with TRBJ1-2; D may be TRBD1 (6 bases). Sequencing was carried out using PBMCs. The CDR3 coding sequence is TGTGCCAGCAGTGACCCGGACAGTAACTATGGCTACACCTTC. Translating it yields CASSDPDSNYGYTF.